One and the same sample provided the 25 T cell receptor beta chains below, sequenced in a study of long-term antiretroviral therapy in people with HIV. Researchers report immunoSEQ v3.0 was run at survey level. The data were produced by immunoSEQ multiplex PCR, yet TCRdb's version contains in-frame clones alone and is incomplete. This table has about 30,000 clones, 70% to 85% appearing once. Sequencing was performed on unsorted PBMCs, taken 3 years after starting antiretroviral therapy. The receptors derive from a middle-aged man with HIV.

The genes are TRBV19 and TRBJ2-7; D may correspond to TRBD1 or TRBD2 (6 bases each). Germline V gene sequence: CDR1 LNHDA, CDR2 SQIVND (reference sequence). This CDR3 region has 14 residues. Trimming removed 1 base from V and 5 bases from J, with 12 bases in between. The CDR3 nucleotides read TGTGCCAGTAGTATAGGGGGGGCAGGAAACGAGCAGTACTTC. Its translation: CASSIGGAGNEQYF.

This clone has a single count. One end of the junction fails to match germline, which may point to a read error. This chain connects TRBV5-5 to TRBJ1-2, with 8 bases that match TRBD1. The CDR3 loop spans 14 amino acids. Germline V lookup: CDR1 SGHKS, CDR2 YYEKEE (reference sequence). The CDR3 loop reads CASSLQGAPGSYGF. The DNA of the CDR3 is TGTGCCAGCAGCTTGCAGGGGGCTCCCGGGAGCTACGGCTTC.

This clone has only one observation. The CDR3: CASRPGGTPPYEQYF. DNA for the CDR3: TGTGCCAGCAGGCCCGGGGGGACACCTCCCTACGAGCAGTACTTC. The chain uses TRBV6-5 and TRBJ2-7, with a tentative D call TRBD2 (7 bases). Germline loops: CDR1 MNHEY, CDR2 SVGAGI. The CDR3 sequence is 15 residues long. Between the trimmed V and J ends, which lost 6 bases and 2 bases, there was a span of 17 bases.

This clone has only a few counts. This chain links TRBV15 with TRBJ1-6; 8 nucleotides agree with TRBD1. V lost 0 bases, J lost 4 bases, and 8 bases stayed unmatched. The CDR3 spans 18 residues. Germline V gene data show CDR1 as LNHNV and CDR2 as YYDKDF (reference sequence). CDR3 region: CATSRDYGRGLYNSPLHF. CDR3 DNA: TGTGCCACCAGCAGAGATTACGGCAGGGGGCTATATAATTCACCCCTCCACTTT.

The chain recombines TRBV13 with TRBJ2-5; D remains ambiguous. CDR1 is PRHDT, CDR2 FYEKMQ, per germline (reference sequence). Trimming pared 1 base from V and 5 bases from J, leaving 5 bases between. This CDR3 spans 12 amino acids. The DNA of the CDR3 is TGTGCCAGCAGCTTAGCCGGGGAGACCCAGTACTTC. Amino acids: CASSLAGETQYF.

The chain joins TRBV28 to TRBJ2-7; 12 nucleotides agree with TRBD1. V dropped 0 bases and J dropped 7; count of bases not matched to a gene: 4. Germline V CDR1 and CDR2: MDHEN, SYDVKM. The CDR3 sequence is 15 residues long. DNA for the CDR3: TGTGCCAGCAGTTTATGGGGACAGGGGGCCAGGGAGCAGTACTTC. As protein: CASSLWGQGAREQYF.

The chain employs TRBV5-1 and TRBJ2-7; D not certain. The germline gives CDR1 SGHRS, CDR2 YFSETQ. The germline V and J ends were trimmed by 4 bases and 0 bases, with 8 bases remaining between them. The CDR3 consists of 13 residues. The chain's CDR3 is CASSPPNSYEQYF. The CDR3 nucleotides read TGCGCCAGCAGCCCTCCGAACTCCTACGAGCAGTACTTC.

The chain is built from TRBV2 and TRBJ1-3; D not resolved. V was trimmed by 8 bases and J by 0 bases, leaving 11 bases between them. The germline V gene encodes CDR1 SNHLY and CDR2 FYNNEI. The CDR3 is 14 residues long. The CDR3 bases are TGTGCCAGCGAGGTCGTCTTCTCTGGAAACACCATATATTTT. Translation: CASEVVFSGNTIYF.

J is TRBJ2-3 and V is TRBV5-1, with D unresolved. This CDR3 has 14 residues. V gave up 1 base and J gave up 2 bases, with 8 bases separating them. Germline assignment: CDR1 SGHRS and CDR2 YFSETQ. The CDR3 region has the DNA TGCGCCAGCAGCTTGTCGGGTAACACAGATACGCAGTATTTT. Translating it yields CASSLSGNTDTQYF.

The chain employs TRBV11-2 and TRBJ2-3; possible D gene TRBD2, 6 bases. V dropped 5 bases and J dropped 5 bases, with 14 bases sitting between them. The germline gives CDR1 SGHAT, CDR2 FQNNGV. This CDR3 comprises 14 residues. DNA of the CDR3: TGTGCCAGCAGCCAATCGGGACTTTTAGATACGCAGTATTTT. Translation gives CASSQSGLLDTQYF.

The rearrangement links TRBV9 to TRBJ1-1, with a weak D call TRBD1 (6 bases). Trimming removed 4 bases at V and 6 bases at J, with 16 bases between. Germline V gene sequence: CDR1 SGDLS, CDR2 YYNGEE. The CDR3 consists of 14 residues. This CDR3 reads CASSPRGGSAEAFF. DNA for the CDR3: TGTGCCAGCAGCCCGCGAGGGGGATCGGCTGAAGCTTTCTTT.

The CDR3 coding sequence is TGTGCCAGCAGTGAAAATATTAGGGGTTGGAACACTGAAGCTTTCTTT. Its translation: CASSENIRGWNTEAFF. The chain combines TRBV6-1 with TRBJ1-1, with D perhaps TRBD1 (5 bases). Germline loops: CDR1 MNHNS, CDR2 SASEGT. The CDR3 covers 16 residues. V was cut by 2 bases and J by 1 base, with 14 bases left in between.

The V call is TRBV18, the J call TRBJ2-7; D not resolved. CDR1 and CDR2 (germline): KGHSH, LQKENI. The CDR3 spans 14 residues. V gave up 1 base and J gave up 1 base, with 8 bases separating them. The CDR3 region has the DNA TGTGCCAGCTCACCACAGGGCGGATCCTACGAGCAGTACTTC. Encoded protein: CASSPQGGSYEQYF. Full variable domain (missing parts from reference TRBV18 and TRBJ2-7): NAGVMQNPRHLVRRRGQEARLRCSPMKGHSHVYWYRQLPEEGLKFMVYLQKENIIDESGMPKERFSAEFPKEGPSILRIQQVVRGDSAAYFCASSPQGGSYEQYFGPGTRLTVT.

The V call is TRBV5-1, the J call TRBJ2-7; no definite D call. From germline, CDR1 is SGHRS and CDR2 YFSETQ. This CDR3 contains 13 residues. Deletions cut 0 bases from V and 7 bases from J, with 11 bases between. CDR3 protein: CASSLAGVTEQYF. The CDR3 DNA reads TGCGCCAGCAGCTTGGCCGGAGTGACGGAGCAGTACTTC.

The V call is TRBV15, the J call TRBJ1-4, with 10 bases matching TRBD1. The CDR3 loop spans 14 amino acids. V was pared by 5 bases and J by 3 bases, with 0 bases of the junction left unmatched. Germline CDR1 LNHNV, CDR2 YYDKDF (reference sequence). The CDR3 DNA reads as TGTGCCACCAGCGGGACAGGGGCTAATGAAAAACTGTTTTTT. It encodes CATSGTGANEKLFF.

The chain joins TRBV5-1 to TRBJ2-5; D not certain. Germline loops: CDR1 SGHRS, CDR2 YFSETQ. This CDR3 comprises 22 residues. Deletions cut 3 bases from V and 3 bases from J, with 36 bases between. The CDR3 DNA reads as TGCGCCAGCAGCTACCCATCGATCCCCCCCCATGAAGACAAGAGGAACAAAGAGACCCAGTACTTC. It encodes CASSYPSIPPHEDKRNKETQYF. Looking up the rest from reference TRBV5-1 and TRBJ2-5 gives the full variable domain: KAGVTQTPRYLIKTRGQQVTLSCSPISGHRSVSWYQQTPGQGLQFLFEYFSETQRNKGNFPGRFSGRQFSNSRSEMNVSTLELGDSALYLCASSYPSIPPHEDKRNKETQYFGPGTRLLVL.

This chain links TRBV7-7 with TRBJ2-3; 13 positions agree with TRBD2. From germline, CDR1 is SSHAT and CDR2 FNYEAQ (reference sequence). The junction had 6 bases not matched to a gene; V was cut back by 5 bases and J by 4 bases. The CDR3 loop spans 16 amino acids. As DNA, the CDR3 is TGTGCCAGCAGCCGAGGACTAGCGGGGGCGGCAGATACGCAGTATTTT. Its translation: CASSRGLAGAADTQYF.

This clone occurred once. The J gene is TRBJ2-5, the V gene TRBV6-5; D could derive from TRBD1 or TRBD2 (5 bases each). V shed 6 bases and J shed 0 bases, with 14 bases lying between them. CDR3 length: 15 residues. Germline V gene lookup returns CDR1 MNHEY and CDR2 SVGAGI. CDR3 sequence reads: CASRALGTYQETQYF. As DNA, the CDR3 is TGTGCCAGCAGGGCGCTGGGGACCTACCAAGAGACCCAGTACTTC.

V and J are TRBV5-1 and TRBJ2-1; 7 bases agree with TRBD1. This CDR3 is 13 amino acids long. The germline V gene has CDR1 SGHRS and CDR2 YFSETQ. With 7 bases clipped from V and 3 bases from J, the junction kept 4 bases outside the gene matches. The CDR3 coding sequence is TGCGCCAGCGTTGGGACAGTCTACAATGAGCAGTTCTTC. Translation gives CASVGTVYNEQFF.

V gene TRBV12-5 combines with J gene TRBJ1-2; D perhaps matches TRBD1 (5 bases). Germline values: CDR1 LGHNT, CDR2 FRNRAP. V dropped 5 bases and J dropped 2 bases, with 12 bases sitting between them. The length of the CDR3 is 14 residues. For the CDR3, the DNA is TGTGCTAGTGGTCCAAAGACAGCAAACTATGGCTACACCTTC. This sequence encodes CASGPKTANYGYTF.

The rearrangement uses TRBV6-1 and TRBJ1-5; no clear D gene. CDR1 is MNHNS and CDR2 is SASEGT in the germline V gene. The V gene lost 6 bases and the J gene lost 0 bases, with 6 bases spanning the gap. The CDR3 totals 13 residues. The DNA of the CDR3 is TGTGCCAGCAGGATAACTAGCAATCAGCCCCAGCATTTT. Its protein product is CASRITSNQPQHF.

The chain couples TRBV6-4 to TRBJ1-2; D is undetermined. There are 14 residues in the CDR3. V shed 3 bases and J shed 4 bases, with 12 bases lying between them. Germline V gives CDR1 MRHNA, CDR2 SNTAGT. CDR3 protein: CASSESHDGYGYTF. In DNA form, the CDR3 reads TGTGCCAGCAGTGAGTCCCATGACGGCTATGGCTACACCTTC.

The CDR3, as DNA: TGCGCCAGCAGCCATGTAACACTCACTGAAGCTTTCTTT. It yields the protein CASSHVTLTEAFF. This sequence joins TRBV4-1 and TRBJ1-1; D uncertain. Germline values: CDR1 MGHRA, CDR2 YSYEKL. The CDR3 runs to 13 residues. V lost 3 bases, J lost 4 bases, and 9 bases lay in between.

This clone was counted a few times. The chain employs TRBV7-9 and TRBJ2-7, with D uncertain. With 2 bases removed from V and 5 bases from J, the gap between germline ends came to 4 bases. This CDR3 contains 11 residues. The germline V gene encodes CDR1 SEHNR and CDR2 FQNEAQ (reference sequence). Here the CDR3 reads CASSLSDEQYF. The CDR3 DNA reads as TGTGCCAGCAGCTTATCGGACGAGCAGTACTTC.

This clone has more than one count but fewer than ten. V and J are TRBV6-5 and TRBJ1-6; 7 bases align to TRBD1. This CDR3 has 14 amino acids. The V segment lost 6 bases and the J segment 13 bases; nucleotides outside the gene matches: 12. Germline V gene sequence: CDR1 MNHEY, CDR2 SVGAGI. CDR3 DNA sequence: TGTGCCAGCAGGAGAACACCACAGGGGAAGCCCCTCCACTTT. Protein: CASRRTPQGKPLHF.